The 22 T cell receptor beta chains presented below share a single source sample, sequenced in a study of blood T cell repertoires in COVID-19. Produced via immunoSEQ multiplex PCR; TCRdb's table is partial and in-frame only. This sample yields about 200,000 clones, of which about four fifths are seen a single time; approximately 4.9% belongs to the top ten. Sequenced sample: PBMCs or T cells enriched from blood (not recorded which). Receptor source: a woman in her forties or fifties who had been exposed to COVID-19.

The chain carries TRBV19 and TRBJ2-3; possible D gene TRBD1, 5 bases. Germline-derived CDR1 and CDR2 are LNHDA and SQIVND (reference sequence). Trimming removed 4 bases from V and 1 base from J, with 12 bases in between. The CDR3 has 15 amino acids. In DNA form, the CDR3 reads TGTGCCAGTAGTAATGGGGCGTTGGGCACAGATACGCAGTATTTT. Translated, it gives CASSNGALGTDTQYF.

The table lists this clone with a few counts. The CDR3 coding sequence is TGTGCCATCTCAATCGGGCAGGGTCATACTGAAGCTTTCTTT. Its protein is CAISIGQGHTEAFF. The chain employs TRBV10-3 and TRBJ1-1; D possibly corresponds to TRBD1 (5 bases). The length of the CDR3 is 14 residues. V was trimmed by 8 bases and J by 5 bases, leaving 18 bases between them. Per the germline V gene, CDR1 is ENHRY and CDR2 is SYGVKD.

The table lists this clone with a count of one. V gene TRBV19 combines with J gene TRBJ2-3; D is ambiguous. This CDR3 has 11 residues. V was cut by 5 bases and J by 7 bases, with 7 bases left in between. Germline V gene data show CDR1 as LNHDA and CDR2 as SQIVND (reference sequence). The CDR3 is CASSLRYTQYF. In DNA, the CDR3 is TGTGCCAGTAGTCTTCGGTATACGCAGTATTTT.

The chain has TRBV9 and TRBJ1-2; the D gene is possibly TRBD1 (5 bases). Germline assignment: CDR1 SGDLS and CDR2 YYNGEE. This CDR3 contains 15 residues. Trimming shortened V by 4 bases and J by 0 bases, and 13 bases separated the two germline ends. This CDR3 is CASSPRRASNYGYTF. The CDR3 region has the DNA TGTGCCAGCAGCCCCCGCAGGGCATCTAACTATGGCTACACCTTC.

The V and J genes are TRBV10-3 and TRBJ2-5, with 13 positions matching TRBD2. The length of the CDR3 is 14 residues. CDR1 is ENHRY, CDR2 SYGVKD, per germline. V lost 8 bases and J lost 5; bases outside the gene matches: 5. The CDR3 DNA reads as TGTGCCATCCGGACTAGCGGGGGTGGGGAGACCCAGTACTTC. Amino acid sequence: CAIRTSGGGETQYF.

The rearrangement joins TRBV11-2 to TRBJ2-1, with 8 bases that match TRBD1. In germline, CDR1 is SGHAT, CDR2 FQNNGV. The trim removed 5 bases at V and 6 bases at J, leaving 12 bases unmatched. The CDR3 consists of 16 residues. This CDR3 reads CASSLFLQGASNEQFF. CDR3 coding DNA: TGTGCCAGCAGCCTTTTCCTTCAGGGGGCAAGCAATGAGCAGTTCTTC. Supplemented by reference TRBV11-2 and TRBJ2-1, the full variable domain reads EAGVAQSPRYKIIEKRQSVAFWCNPISGHATLYWYQQILGQGPKLLIQFQNNGVVDDSQLPKDRFSAERLKGVDSTLKIQPAKLEDSAVYLCASSLFLQGASNEQFFGPGTRLTVL.

This chain connects TRBV18 to TRBJ1-1; 9 bases match TRBD1. This CDR3 has 19 amino acids. V lost 6 bases, J lost 1 base, and 18 bases stayed unmatched. Per the germline V gene, CDR1 is KGHSH and CDR2 is LQKENI. CDR3 residues: CASSPNGPGQGIGNTEAFF. The CDR3 DNA reads as TGTGCCAGCTCGCCTAACGGACCGGGACAGGGTATAGGGAACACTGAAGCTTTCTTT.

The chain employs TRBV5-4 and TRBJ2-3, with 7 bases fitting TRBD2. This CDR3 is built from 15 residues. Germline CDR1 and CDR2: SGHNT and YYREEE (reference sequence). The junction had 1 base not matched to a gene; V was cut back by 0 bases and J by 0 bases. The CDR3 DNA reads TGTGCCAGCAGCTTGGGCGGGGGTAGCACAGATACGCAGTATTTT. This translates into CASSLGGGSTDTQYF. The entire variable domain, with the rest obtained from reference TRBV5-4 and TRBJ2-3, is as follows: ETGVTQSPTHLIKTRGQQVTLRCSSQSGHNTVSWYQQALGQGPQFIFQYYREEENGRGNFPPRFSGLQFPNYSSELNVNALELDDSALYLCASSLGGGSTDTQYFGPGTRLTVL.

The CDR3, as DNA: TGCGCCAGCAGCCAAGAAGGGGGGGTGTCCTACGAGCAGTACTTC. Amino acid sequence: CASSQEGGVSYEQYF. This chain connects TRBV4-3 to TRBJ2-7; D may be TRBD2 (7 bases). Germline-derived CDR1 and CDR2 are LGHNA and YSLEER. Deletions cut 0 bases from V and 1 base from J, with 10 bases between. CDR3 size: 15 residues.

V and J are TRBV10-2 and TRBJ2-5; 7 bases are a match to TRBD2. The CDR3 runs 16 residues. V trimming: 2 bases; J trimming: 2 bases; junction bases outside the gene matches: 8. Germline V gives CDR1 WSHSY, CDR2 SAAADI. DNA for the CDR3: TGCGCCAGCAGTGAGATAGGCGGGGGTTTACAAGAGACCCAGTACTTC. Residues: CASSEIGGGLQETQYF.

The sample holds a few counts of this clone. V and J are TRBV10-3 and TRBJ1-1; D not resolved. The CDR3 is made up of 13 amino acids. The germline gives CDR1 ENHRY, CDR2 SYGVKD. V lost 4 bases and J lost 11, with 17 bases in between. The CDR3 protein is CAISAEELSEAFF. The CDR3 DNA reads TGTGCCATCAGTGCCGAGGAGTTGAGTGAGGCTTTCTTT.

This chain connects TRBV29-1 to TRBJ1-5; TRBD1 might be the D (6 bases). Looked up from germline, CDR1 is SQVTM and CDR2 is ANQGSEA. V was clipped by 5 bases and J by 3 bases, with 8 bases between them. CDR3 length equals 12 residues. The CDR3 spells CSVRDTNQPQHF. The CDR3, as DNA: TGCAGCGTTCGGGACACCAATCAGCCCCAGCATTTT. The variable domain in full, with the rest retrieved from reference TRBV29-1 and TRBJ1-5, is SAVISQKPSRDICQRGTSLTIQCQVDSQVTMMFWYRQQPGQSLTLIATANQGSEATYESGFVIDKFPISRPNLTFSTLTVSNMSPEDSSIYLCSVRDTNQPQHFGDGTRLSIL.

This clone showed up just once. The J gene is TRBJ2-3, the V gene TRBV14; 13 bases align to TRBD2. The CDR3 spans 16 residues. Germline V lookup: CDR1 SGHDN, CDR2 FVKESK. Losses at the gene ends were 0 bases for V and 4 bases for J; bases not matched to a gene: 1. This chain's CDR3 is CASSQEGLAGSDTQYF. Here the CDR3 DNA reads TGTGCCAGCAGCCAAGAGGGACTAGCGGGGTCAGATACGCAGTATTTT.

This clone was picked up one time. CDR3 sequence: CASSYSPRGSYGYTF. CDR3 nucleotides: TGTGCCAGCAGTTACTCCCCGCGGGGGAGCTATGGCTACACCTTC. The genes are TRBV6-2 or TRBV6-3 and TRBJ1-2; tentatively, D is TRBD1 (5 bases). The CDR3 loop spans 15 amino acids. Trimming removed 0 bases at V and 4 bases at J, with 12 bases between. The V gene's germline CDR1 is MNHEY and CDR2 SVGEGT.

This chain uses TRBV5-4 with TRBJ2-3; perhaps TRBD2 as D (6 bases). Germline values: CDR1 SGHNT, CDR2 YYREEE (reference sequence). This CDR3 is 13 amino acids long. Between the trimmed V and J ends, which lost 0 bases and 5 bases, there was a span of 7 bases. The CDR3 protein is CASSLGGVDTQYF. The CDR3 DNA is TGTGCCAGCAGCTTGGGCGGGGTAGATACGCAGTATTTT.

The chain is built from TRBV13 and TRBJ1-3, with TRBD1 identical over 8 bases. Germline V lookup: CDR1 PRHDT, CDR2 FYEKMQ (reference sequence). The junction had 3 bases not matched to a gene; V was cut back by 8 bases and J by 0 bases. This CDR3 spans 14 amino acids. The CDR3 coding sequence is TGTGCCAGCCTGGGACAGGACTCTGGAAACACCATATATTTT. The encoded protein is CASLGQDSGNTIYF.

The chain links TRBV5-1 to TRBJ1-2; TRBD1 is a possible D gene (6 bases). V lost 1 base to trimming and J lost 4 bases, with 11 bases between them. CDR3 length: 14 amino acids. Per the germline V gene, CDR1 is SGHRS and CDR2 is YFSETQ. DNA of the CDR3: TGCGCCAGCAGCTTGACACAGGGTAGCTATGGCTACACCTTC. Translating gives CASSLTQGSYGYTF.

This clone was counted between two and nine times. The rearrangement links TRBV28 to TRBJ1-5, with unresolved D. V lost 8 bases, J lost 3 bases, and 8 bases lay in between. Per germline, CDR1 MDHEN and CDR2 SYDVKM. The CDR3 runs to 12 residues. The CDR3 region is CASGLVNQPQHF. CDR3 nucleotides: TGTGCCAGCGGACTCGTCAATCAGCCCCAGCATTTT.

This clone was counted a few times. The chain has TRBV6-2 or TRBV6-3 and TRBJ2-2; 8 positions agree with TRBD2. Germline CDR1 is MNHEY and CDR2 is SVGEGT. Trimming at V came to 2 bases and at J to 3 bases, leaving 5 bases not matched to a gene. This CDR3 has 16 amino acids. As DNA, the CDR3 is TGTGCCAGCAGTTACCCGCGGGGGGTCGACACCGGGGAGCTGTTTTTT. Translated: CASSYPRGVDTGELFF.

Here the CDR3 DNA reads TGTGCCAGCAGCCCCGGACCCAACCCAGGGTATGGCTACACCTTC. Residues: CASSPGPNPGYGYTF. The V and J genes are TRBV7-2 and TRBJ1-2; weak D call: TRBD1 (5 bases). The V end was cut by 5 bases, the J end by 5 bases, with 18 bases between. In germline, CDR1 is SGHTA, CDR2 FQGNSA. The CDR3 totals 15 residues.

This chain joins TRBV5-6 and TRBJ1-2; TRBD1 matches at 8 bases. The CDR3 is made up of 15 amino acids. The V and J ends lost 4 bases and 4 bases, in that order; junction bases with no gene match: 9. The germline V gene encodes CDR1 SGHDT and CDR2 YYEEEE. The CDR3 protein is CASSPTHRGSYGYTF. The CDR3 bases are TGTGCCAGCAGCCCGACTCACAGGGGGTCCTATGGCTACACCTTC.

This clone was picked up one time. This chain joins TRBV25-1 and TRBJ2-7; 7 positions agree with TRBD1. There are 14 residues in the CDR3. The ends lost 8 bases at V and 4 bases at J; junction bases unmatched: 11. In germline, CDR1 is MGHDK, CDR2 SYGVNS. CDR3 nucleotides: TGTGCCAGCGGCTCCGGGACAGCACTTTACGAGCAGTACTTC. Its translation: CASGSGTALYEQYF.